A single sample is the source of the 29 T cell receptor beta chains below, sequenced in a study of T cells after yellow fever vaccination. Each CDR3 protein is one row after TCRdb ran MiXCR on the 5' RACE reads. The sample holds hundreds of thousands of distinct CDR3 sequences, roughly 3.5% seen once. Sequencing used PBMCs, obtained on the day of the yellow fever booster vaccination. The source of these receptors is a man between 18 and 29 years old who received the YFV17D yellow fever vaccine.

This clonotype was recorded many times. The genes are TRBV28 and TRBJ2-1; TRBD2 is a possible D gene (6 bases). The CDR3 is made up of 13 amino acids. Trimming pared 5 bases from V and 2 bases from J, leaving 7 bases between. CDR1 is MDHEN, CDR2 SYDVKM, per germline. For the CDR3, the DNA is TGTGCCAGCAGTCGACTAGCCTACAATGAGCAGTTCTTC. Translation: CASSRLAYNEQFF. Variable domain in full (rest from reference TRBV28 and TRBJ2-1): DVKVTQSSRYLVKRTGEKVFLECVQDMDHENMFWYRQDPGLGLRLIYFSYDVKMKEKGDIPEGYSVSREKKERFSLILESASTNQTSMYLCASSRLAYNEQFFGPGTRLTVL.

DNA of the CDR3: TGCAGTGCTAGAGTATTGAGGAGCGGGGGGGCCGGGGAGACCCAGTACTTC. Protein sequence: CSARVLRSGGAGETQYF. This chain joins TRBV20-1 and TRBJ2-5; TRBD2 matches 10 bases. The V gene end was trimmed by 1 base and the J gene end by 5 bases; junction bases not matched to a gene: 13. The germline gives CDR1 DFQATT, CDR2 SNEGSKA (reference sequence). This CDR3 contains 17 residues.

This clonotype was seen ten or more times. The genes are TRBV6-5 and TRBJ2-5; possible D gene TRBD2, 5 bases. This CDR3 is built from 13 residues. Deletions cut 2 bases from V and 4 bases from J, with 8 bases between. CDR1 is MNHEY and CDR2 is SVGAGI in the germline V gene. The CDR3, as DNA: TGTGCCAGCAGTTACCGGGGTAGAGAGACCCAGTACTTC. Its translation: CASSYRGRETQYF.

This clonotype was observed at least ten times. The chain employs TRBV4-3 and TRBJ2-2; D is uncertain. This CDR3 has 14 amino acids. Trimming removed 2 bases from V and 5 bases from J, with 9 bases in between. Per the germline V gene, CDR1 is LGHNA and CDR2 is YSLEER. The CDR3 DNA is TGCGCCAGCAGCCAATTGTCGGAGACCGGGGAGCTGTTTTTT. Its translation is CASSQLSETGELFF.

Only a few counts were recorded for this clonotype. This chain uses TRBV7-2 with TRBJ2-1, with D tentatively TRBD2 (6 bases). V was cut by 4 bases and J by 9 bases, with 13 bases left in between. Germline values: CDR1 SGHTA, CDR2 FQGNSA. There are 13 residues in the CDR3. CDR3 in DNA: TGTGCCAGCAGCTCCGGCGGGGTTCTTGAGCAGTTCTTC. Translated, it gives CASSSGGVLEQFF.

The chain is built from TRBV27 and TRBJ1-2; possible D gene TRBD1, 5 bases. Germline values: CDR1 MNHEY, CDR2 SMNVEV (reference sequence). Trimming shortened V by 6 bases and J by 8 bases, and 16 bases separated the two germline ends. This CDR3 has 13 residues. CDR3 coding DNA: TGTGCCAGCAGCGGGACGCCTTTTGGGGGCTACACCTTC. Encoded protein: CASSGTPFGGYTF.

This clonotype was observed at least ten times. The rearrangement uses TRBV7-9 and TRBJ2-1, with TRBD2 matching over 7 bases. The CDR3 length is 16 residues. Germline assignment: CDR1 SEHNR and CDR2 FQNEAQ (reference sequence). J gave up 6 bases and V 4 bases, and 12 bases lay outside the gene matches. The CDR3 region has the DNA TGTGCCAGCAGCTCCTCTAGCGGCGGCTTATTCAATGAGCAGTTCTTC. It specifies CASSSSSGGLFNEQFF.

This clonotype was counted at least ten times. The V and J genes are TRBV4-2 and TRBJ2-1; 12 bases agree with TRBD2. This CDR3 comprises 17 residues. V lost 1 base and J lost 5; bases outside the gene matches: 6. Germline CDR1 and CDR2: LGHNA and YNFKEQ. CDR3 residues: CASSQALLAGGHNEQFF. The CDR3 region has the DNA TGTGCCAGCAGCCAAGCCTTACTAGCGGGGGGACACAATGAGCAGTTCTTC.

This clonotype was picked up a small number of times. The chain is built from TRBV18 and TRBJ2-2; D call uncertain. The V end was cut by 6 bases, the J end by 3 bases, with 11 bases between. CDR1 is KGHSH, CDR2 LQKENI, per germline. The CDR3 length is 14 residues. CDR3 residues: CASSPQAHTGELFF. The CDR3 nucleotides read TGTGCCAGCTCCCCCCAGGCCCACACCGGGGAGCTGTTTTTT. Full variable domain (missing parts from reference TRBV18 and TRBJ2-2): NAGVMQNPRHLVRRRGQEARLRCSPMKGHSHVYWYRQLPEEGLKFMVYLQKENIIDESGMPKERFSAEFPKEGPSILRIQQVVRGDSAAYFCASSPQAHTGELFFGEGSRLTVL.

The table lists this clonotype with a few counts. The chain carries TRBV2 and TRBJ1-1; 7 bases align to TRBD1. Losses at the gene ends were 6 bases for V and 2 bases for J; bases not matched to a gene: 9. The CDR3 has 15 residues. Germline V lookup: CDR1 SNHLY, CDR2 FYNNEI. The CDR3 DNA follows: TGTGCCAGCAGGCTACAGGGGACCTTAAACACTGAAGCTTTCTTT. It is translated as CASRLQGTLNTEAFF.

Ten or more counts support this clonotype. This rearrangement joins TRBV3-1 to TRBJ1-3; TRBD1 might be the D (6 bases). Per the germline V gene, CDR1 is LGHDT and CDR2 is YNNKEL (reference sequence). V was cut by 0 bases and J by 4 bases, with 16 bases left in between. The length of the CDR3 is 17 residues. The CDR3: CASSQDLTHRAGNTIYF. The DNA of the CDR3 is TGTGCCAGCAGCCAAGATCTGACCCACAGGGCCGGAAACACCATATATTTT.

This clonotype came up many times. The J gene is TRBJ2-3, the V gene TRBV5-1; tentatively, D is TRBD2 (7 bases). CDR3 length: 16 amino acids. Trimming removed 4 bases at V and 0 bases at J, with 15 bases between. The germline gives CDR1 SGHRS, CDR2 YFSETQ. The CDR3 region is CASSPTGGASTDTQYF. The CDR3, as DNA: TGCGCCAGCAGCCCAACGGGGGGCGCTAGCACAGATACGCAGTATTTT.

This clonotype came up a few times. The chain has TRBV4-3 and TRBJ2-3; 10 bases are a match to TRBD1. Germline trimming cut 4 bases from V and 3 bases from J; bases unmatched to any gene: 7. Per germline, CDR1 LGHNA and CDR2 YSLEER. This CDR3 contains 16 residues. CDR3 residues: CASSLSGTGATDTQYF. CDR3 DNA sequence: TGCGCCAGCAGCCTATCCGGGACAGGGGCAACAGATACGCAGTATTTT.

This clonotype was observed at least ten times. CDR3: CASSLQGARYEQYV. DNA for the CDR3: TGTGCCAGCAGCTTACAGGGGGCAAGGTACGAGCAGTACGTC. J is TRBJ2-7 and V is TRBV5-5, with 9 bases fitting TRBD1. Germline V gene sequence: CDR1 SGHKS, CDR2 YYEKEE (reference sequence). CDR3 length: 14 amino acids. Germline trimming cut 2 bases from V and 4 bases from J; bases unmatched to any gene: 4.

J is TRBJ2-5 and V is TRBV7-2; 8 bases map to TRBD2. V gave up 5 bases and J gave up 4 bases; unmatched junction bases: 6. From germline, CDR1 is SGHTA and CDR2 FQGNSA. The CDR3 has 14 residues. The CDR3 region is CASSVGGAGETQYF. The DNA of the CDR3 is TGTGCCAGCAGCGTCGGGGGGGCTGGAGAGACCCAGTACTTC. The whole variable domain, remainder taken from reference TRBV7-2 and TRBJ2-5, is GAGVSQSPSNKVTEKGKDVELRCDPISGHTALYWYRQSLGQGLEFLIYFQGNSAPDKSGLPSDRFSAERTGGSVSTLTIQRTQQEDSAVYLCASSVGGAGETQYFGPGTRLLVL.

The chain joins TRBV14 to TRBJ2-1; the match to TRBD2 covers 14 bases. V lost 7 bases and J lost 9; bases outside the gene matches: 8. Looked up from germline, CDR1 is SGHDN and CDR2 is FVKESK. The CDR3 loop spans 15 amino acids. CDR3 DNA: TGTGCCAGCAACCCGGGACTAGCGGGGGCTATTGAGCAGTTCTTC. As protein: CASNPGLAGAIEQFF.

This clonotype has more than one count but fewer than ten. The chain uses TRBV20-1 and TRBJ2-7; TRBD2 matches 9 bases. The CDR3 is 11 residues long. J was trimmed by 7 bases and V by 6 bases; bases with no gene match: 4. In germline, CDR1 is DFQATT, CDR2 SNEGSKA (reference sequence). CDR3 bases: TGCAGTGCGGGGACTAGCTGGGAGCAGTACTTC. It yields the protein CSAGTSWEQYF.

The chain couples TRBV7-8 to TRBJ1-5; TRBD1 is a possible D gene (5 bases). Germline V CDR1 and CDR2: SGHVS, FQNEAQ. The CDR3 runs 13 residues. Trimming left V 1 base short and J 7 bases short, with 8 bases between. CDR3 bases: TGTGCCAGCAGCTTAGGGGGGACGCAGCCCCAGCATTTT. This codes for CASSLGGTQPQHF.

This chain connects TRBV10-3 to TRBJ1-2; possible D gene TRBD1, 5 bases. The CDR3 extends over 13 amino acids. Germline V CDR1 and CDR2: ENHRY, SYGVKD. V lost 7 bases, J lost 4 bases, and 13 bases lay in between. As DNA, the CDR3 is TGTGCCATCACCGCGGAGGGGCTCTATGGCTACACCTTC. This encodes CAITAEGLYGYTF.

The sample holds many counts of this clonotype. The rearrangement joins TRBV27 to TRBJ2-7; D is possibly TRBD2 (5 bases). Germline-derived CDR1 and CDR2 are MNHEY and SMNVEV (reference sequence). Trimming cost V 9 bases and J 0 bases, with 15 bases left between them. This CDR3 is 14 amino acids long. The CDR3 loop reads CASGRTGSSYEQYV. The CDR3 nucleotides are TGTGCCAGTGGACGGACTGGCAGCTCCTACGAGCAGTACGTC.

V is TRBV5-8 and J is TRBJ2-7; tentative D call: TRBD1 (6 bases). CDR1 is SGHTS and CDR2 is YDEGEE in the germline V gene. V lost 3 bases to trimming and J lost 1 base, with 14 bases between them. The CDR3 has 15 residues. The CDR3 loop is CASSYMARGSYEQYV. CDR3 DNA: TGTGCCAGCAGCTATATGGCCAGGGGATCCTACGAGCAGTACGTC.

This clonotype was picked up many times. The chain employs TRBV7-6 and TRBJ2-1; 13 positions agree with TRBD2. The CDR3 runs to 18 residues. Germline V gene lookup returns CDR1 SGHVS and CDR2 FNYEAQ. J gave up 6 bases and V 0 bases, and 8 bases lay outside the gene matches. Written as DNA, the CDR3 is TGTGCCAGCAGCTTAGCCCCAAGGACTAGCGGGGGCCTCAATGAGCAGTTCTTC. Protein sequence: CASSLAPRTSGGLNEQFF.

This clonotype came up many times. The V and J genes are TRBV14 and TRBJ1-1; D possibly corresponds to TRBD1 (5 bases). The CDR3 has 15 residues. Trimming cost V 1 base and J 3 bases, with 12 bases left between them. Germline CDR1 and CDR2: SGHDN and FVKESK. CDR3 region: CASSQAYWGDTEAFF. In DNA form, the CDR3 reads TGTGCCAGCAGCCAAGCCTACTGGGGGGACACTGAAGCTTTCTTT.

In this sample, this clonotype turned up many times. The rearrangement uses TRBV20-1 and TRBJ1-6; 11 bases fit TRBD1. Germline CDR1 and CDR2: DFQATT and SNEGSKA (reference sequence). This CDR3 has 13 residues. DNA of the CDR3: TGCAGGGGCTCCGGGACAGGGGGATCACCCCTCCACTTT. Translating gives CRGSGTGGSPLHF.

This clonotype was counted at least ten times. The V and J genes are TRBV5-1 and TRBJ2-5; no definite D call. The CDR3 is made up of 14 amino acids. Trimming left V 0 bases short and J 5 bases short, with 11 bases between. Germline values: CDR1 SGHRS, CDR2 YFSETQ. The CDR3 region is CASSLVVLGETQYF. The CDR3 region has the DNA TGCGCCAGCAGCTTGGTTGTGCTCGGGGAGACCCAGTACTTC.

The table lists this clonotype with many counts. The chain carries TRBV4-1 and TRBJ2-5, with 7 bases lining up with TRBD2. CDR1 and CDR2 (germline): MGHRA, YSYEKL. This CDR3 has 14 amino acids. V lost 1 base and J lost 4; bases outside the gene matches: 3. CDR3 DNA: TGCGCCAGCAGCCAAGTGACGGGGGGAGAGACCCAGTACTTC. It codes for CASSQVTGGETQYF.

The chain carries TRBV4-2 and TRBJ1-2, with a weak D call TRBD1 (5 bases). The CDR3 runs 15 residues. Germline CDR1 LGHNA, CDR2 YNFKEQ. Trimming took 0 bases from V and 5 from J, leaving 13 bases between them. The chain's CDR3 is CASSQEETGGYGYTF. The CDR3 DNA reads as TGTGCCAGCAGCCAAGAGGAAACAGGAGGGTATGGCTACACCTTC.

The sample holds many counts of this clonotype. The V call is TRBV5-1, the J call TRBJ1-2; weak D call: TRBD1 (6 bases). Per germline, CDR1 SGHRS and CDR2 YFSETQ. The CDR3 has 13 residues. Trimming left V 2 bases short and J 6 bases short, with 11 bases between. The DNA of the CDR3 is TGCGCCAGCAGCTTTCCGGGGGCGGATGGCTACACCTTC. Encoded protein: CASSFPGADGYTF.

This chain uses TRBV20-1 with TRBJ2-7; no clear D gene. Deletions cut 3 bases from V and 4 bases from J, with 13 bases between. The CDR3 is 13 amino acids. Germline V gives CDR1 DFQATT, CDR2 SNEGSKA (reference sequence). The DNA of the CDR3 is TGCAGTGCTAGGAAAATTCTAAGTTACGAGCAGTACTTC. Its translation is CSARKILSYEQYF.